The clone carrying this T cell receptor beta chain was seen a handful of times. What it binds is not known. These data belong to a study of Graves' ophthalmopathy and Graves' hyperthyroidism. The wider study: Before any treatment was given, at initial diagnosis, peripheral blood was collected. Regarding the study as a whole: The model forecast ophthalmopathy progression, reaching about 70% sensitivity and about 75% specificity. Thyroid clonotypes that were expanded above 0.001 frequency mostly also appeared in blood. An approximately 80% specificity and around 90% sensitivity were achieved by a 13-signature model that separated ophthalmopathy from stable hyperthyroidism.

V gave up 5 bases and J gave up 5 bases, with 15 bases separating them. This CDR3 has 15 residues. Germline V lookup: CDR1 SGHAT, CDR2 FQNNGV. Amplification targeted the TCR beta CDR3 regions, with RNA transcripts as the source material. RT-PCR with HTBI primers came first, then second-round multiplex PCR. In TCRdb, the multiplex PCR reads were re-called with MiXCR into one record per CDR3 protein. The table shows approximately 640,000 distinct CDR3 sequences, with approximately 39% occurring only once. The sequence came from an adult man with Graves' ophthalmopathy. Material: peripheral blood. The chain carries TRBV11-2 and TRBJ2-2; no clear D. CDR3 region: CASSPLEAGTGELFF. CDR3 coding DNA: TGTGCCAGCAGCCCCCTCGAAGCTGGGACCGGGGAGCTGTTTTTT.